The rows below give T cell receptor beta chains drawn from one sample of a study of shared clonotypes between healthy human individuals. Assay: immunoSEQ multiplex PCR; the TCRdb copy retains only in-frame clones and omits some. The sample has some 790,000 clones; just under 75% are singletons. Sequencing used memory CD4+ T cells sorted from blood. The receptors stem from a young woman in good health. Both conserved end residues are part of each CDR3. The D gene is left open where the match is weak. The listing skips clone size in some rows; elsewhere it reads once, few, many or a size class.

NA	TRBJ2-1	TRBV25-1	few	CASSEYRDGSSYNEQFF	TGTGCCAGCAGTGAATATAGGGACGGCAGCTCCTACAATGAGCAGTTCTTC
TRBD1	TRBJ1-5	TRBV6-6	few	CASRQGRKASNQPQHF	TGTGCCAGCCGACAGGGTCGCAAGGCGAGCAATCAGCCCCAGCATTTT
NA	TRBJ2-2	TRBV7-8	NA	CASSPGRTNTGELFF	TGTGCCAGCAGCCCAGGGCGAACGAACACCGGGGAGCTGTTTTTT
NA	TRBJ2-3	TRBV7-3	NA	CASSSPRTVSTDTQYF	TGTGCCAGCAGCTCCCCGCGGACAGTTAGCACAGATACGCAGTATTTT
TRBD2	TRBJ2-1	TRBV7-9	NA	CASSPSFAGDINEQFF	TGTGCCAGCAGCCCGTCCTTTGCGGGAGATATCAATGAGCAGTTCTTC
TRBD1	TRBJ1-2	TRBV29-1	NA	CSGGDRDYGYTF	TGCAGCGGGGGGGACAGGGACTATGGCTACACCTTC
NA	TRBJ2-1	TRBV7-3	NA	CASSKGTSHGNEQFF	TGTGCCAGCAGCAAAGGCACTAGCCATGGCAATGAGCAGTTCTTC
NA	TRBJ1-1	TRBV29-1	NA	CSVHMNTEAFF	TGCAGCGTTCACATGAACACTGAAGCTTTCTTT
TRBD2	TRBJ2-7	TRBV7-2	NA	CASSPWEGWGYEQYF	TGTGCCAGCAGCCCCTGGGAGGGCTGGGGTTACGAGCAGTACTTC
TRBD1	TRBJ1-2	TRBV7-9	NA	CASSSGQTNYGYTF	TGTGCCAGCAGCTCGGGACAGACTAACTATGGCTACACCTTC
NA	TRBJ1-5	TRBV5-1	NA	CASSFGPVDSFSNQPQHF	TGCGCCAGCAGCTTCGGCCCCGTAGACAGCTTTAGCAATCAGCCCCAGCATTTT
TRBD2	TRBJ2-2	TRBV6-8	NA	CATPHPASGRAVGGELFF	TGTGCCACCCCACACCCCGCTAGCGGGAGGGCCGTTGGCGGGGAGCTGTTTTTT
TRBD1	TRBJ2-7	TRBV2	NA	CASSGQGAFQQYF	TGTGCCAGCAGTGGACAGGGGGCTTTTCAGCAGTACTTC
NA	TRBJ2-3	TRBV27	NA	CASSSHFTDTQYF	TGTGCCAGCAGTTCCCACTTCACAGATACGCAGTATTTT
TRBD1	TRBJ1-5	TRBV10-2	NA	CASSERTGYDQPQHF	TGCGCCAGCAGTGAGAGGACAGGGTACGATCAGCCCCAGCATTTT
NA	TRBJ2-3	TRBV18	NA	CASSPSTGLTDTQYF	TGTGCCAGCTCCCCGTCGACAGGATTAACAGATACGCAGTATTTT
TRBD2	TRBJ2-1	TRBV7-6	NA	CASSSGLANYNEQFF	TGTGCCAGCAGCTCGGGACTAGCGAACTACAATGAGCAGTTCTTC
NA	TRBJ2-5	TRBV6-1	NA	CASTQTVETQYF	TGTGCCAGCACCCAAACGGTGGAGACCCAGTACTTC
TRBD2	TRBJ2-5	TRBV18	NA	CASSPMTSGGSTQYF	TGTGCCAGCTCACCGATGACTAGCGGGGGGTCGACCCAGTACTTC
NA	TRBJ2-5	TRBV6-1	NA	CASSGPLYQETQYF	TGTGCCAGCAGTGGACCGTTGTACCAAGAGACCCAGTACTTC
NA	TRBJ2-1	TRBV5-1	NA	CASSLPQFGEQFF	TGCGCCAGCAGCTTGCCACAGTTCGGGGAGCAGTTCTTC
NA	TRBJ2-7	TRBV28	few	CASSLHGANYEQYF	TGTGCCAGCAGTTTACACGGGGCCAACTACGAGCAGTACTTC
NA	TRBJ2-5	TRBV7-8	NA	CASSYLGRETQYF	TGTGCCAGCAGCTACCTGGGGAGGGAGACCCAGTACTTC
NA	TRBJ1-5	TRBV6-5	NA	CASSTRPGDQPQHF	TGTGCCAGCAGTACCCGCCCAGGGGATCAGCCCCAGCATTTT
NA	TRBJ1-1	TRBV21-1	NA	CASSKASTGSPEAFF	TGTGCCAGCAGCAAAGCTAGTACAGGGAGTCCTGAAGCTTTCTTT
TRBD1	TRBJ2-2	TRBV19	NA	CASTQATGANTGELFF	TGTGCCAGTACCCAAGCGACAGGGGCGAACACCGGGGAGCTGTTTTTT
NA	TRBJ2-3	TRBV7-9	once	CASSLAGATTDTQYF	TGTGCCAGCAGCTTAGCAGGGGCTACCACAGATACGCAGTATTTT
NA	TRBJ2-3	TRBV27	NA	CASSRMNLRGSTDTQYF	TGTGCCAGCAGCCGAATGAACTTGAGGGGTAGCACAGATACGCAGTATTTT
NA	TRBJ2-7	TRBV5-6	NA	CASSLLRAYEQYF	TGTGCCAGCAGCTTGCTCAGGGCCTACGAGCAGTACTTC
NA	TRBJ1-4	TRBV29-1	NA	CSVFVTNEKLFF	TGCAGCGTTTTCGTCACTAATGAAAAACTGTTTTTT
NA	TRBJ1-3	TRBV30	many	CAWSRSLVSSGNTIYF	TGTGCCTGGAGCAGGTCTTTGGTGAGCTCTGGAAACACCATATATTTT
NA	TRBJ2-1	TRBV14	NA	CASSQNFNEQFF	TGTGCCAGCAGCCAAAACTTCAATGAGCAGTTCTTC
NA	TRBJ1-5	TRBV7-2	NA	CASSPDSLSGNQPQHF	TGTGCCAGCAGCCCAGACAGCCTGTCGGGCAATCAGCCCCAGCATTTT
TRBD2	TRBJ2-1	TRBV11-2	NA	CASSRSGTSGWSSYNEQFF	TGTGCCAGCAGCCGATCTGGGACTAGCGGGTGGAGCTCCTACAATGAGCAGTTCTTC
TRBD2	TRBJ2-7	TRBV7-2	NA	CASSPGLAGAWQYF	TGTGCCAGCAGCCCCGGACTAGCGGGAGCATGGCAGTACTTC
TRBD1	TRBJ1-2	TRBV18	NA	CASSRGTGGDGYTF	TGTGCCAGCTCACGAGGGACAGGAGGAGATGGCTACACCTTC
TRBD1	TRBJ2-7	TRBV5-1	NA	CASSSLGQGGSYEQYF	TGCGCCAGCAGCAGCCTGGGACAGGGGGGGAGCTACGAGCAGTACTTC
NA	TRBJ2-5	TRBV7-9	NA	CASSPQETQYF	TGTGCCAGCAGCCCCCAAGAGACCCAGTACTTC
NA	TRBJ2-7	TRBV7-9	NA	CASSSQTGTSYEQYF	TGTGCCAGCAGCTCCCAGACCGGGACTTCCTACGAGCAGTACTTC
NA	TRBJ2-2	TRBV11-2	few	CASSLQGNTGELFF	TGTGCCAGCAGCCTACAGGGGAACACCGGGGAGCTGTTTTTT